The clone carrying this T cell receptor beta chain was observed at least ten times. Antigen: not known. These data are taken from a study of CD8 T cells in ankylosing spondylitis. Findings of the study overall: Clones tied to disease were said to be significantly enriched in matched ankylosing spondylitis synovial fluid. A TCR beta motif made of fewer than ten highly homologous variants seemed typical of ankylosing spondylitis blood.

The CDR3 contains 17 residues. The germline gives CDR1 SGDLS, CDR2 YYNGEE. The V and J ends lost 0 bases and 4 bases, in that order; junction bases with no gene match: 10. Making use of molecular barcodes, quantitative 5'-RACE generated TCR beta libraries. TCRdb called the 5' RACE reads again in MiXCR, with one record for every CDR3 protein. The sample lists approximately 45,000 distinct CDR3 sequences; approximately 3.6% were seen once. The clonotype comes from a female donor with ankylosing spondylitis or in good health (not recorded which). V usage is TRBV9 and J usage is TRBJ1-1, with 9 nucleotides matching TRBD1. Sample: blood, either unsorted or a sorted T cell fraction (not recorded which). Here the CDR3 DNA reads TGTGCCAGCAGCGTAGACCTGGGACAGGGAGTCGTCACTGAAGCTTTCTTT. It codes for CASSVDLGQGVVTEAFF.